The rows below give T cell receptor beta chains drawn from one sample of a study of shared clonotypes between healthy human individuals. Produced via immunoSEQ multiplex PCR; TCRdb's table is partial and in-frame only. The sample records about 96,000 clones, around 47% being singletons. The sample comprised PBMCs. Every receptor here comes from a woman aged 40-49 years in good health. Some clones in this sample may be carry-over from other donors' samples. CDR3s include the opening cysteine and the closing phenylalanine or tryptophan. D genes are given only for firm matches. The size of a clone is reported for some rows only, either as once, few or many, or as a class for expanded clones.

CDR3 DNA: TGTGCCAGCTCACCTGGACAGGATGAGCAGTTCTTC
CDR3 protein: CASSPGQDEQFF
J gene: TRBJ2-1
clone size: few
D gene: TRBD1
V gene: TRBV18

CDR3 DNA: TGTGCCAGCAGCTTATGGTGGAGGGCCCCAACTAGTGAGCAGTTCTTC
CDR3 protein: CASSLWWRAPTSEQFF
J gene: TRBJ2-1
clone size: NA
D gene: NA
V gene: TRBV5-5

CDR3 DNA: TGTGCCAGCAGCCATTCGGGACAGGGGTTGTACGAGCAGTACTTC
CDR3 protein: CASSHSGQGLYEQYF
J gene: TRBJ2-7
clone size: NA
D gene: TRBD1
V gene: TRBV7-9

CDR3 DNA: TGTGCCAGCTCACCAATAACTCAAACTGATGGGGCTGAAGCTTTCTTT
CDR3 protein: CASSPITQTDGAEAFF
J gene: TRBJ1-1
clone size: many
D gene: NA
V gene: TRBV18

CDR3 DNA: TGTGCCAGCAGCTCGAGGACAGGAAACTACGAGCAGTACTTC
CDR3 protein: CASSSRTGNYEQYF
J gene: TRBJ2-7
clone size: NA
D gene: TRBD1
V gene: TRBV5-6

CDR3 DNA: TGCGCCAGCGGGTCGGGGGGTGGCTACGAGCAGTACTTC
CDR3 protein: CASGSGGGYEQYF
J gene: TRBJ2-7
clone size: once
D gene: TRBD2
V gene: TRBV5-1

CDR3 DNA: TGTGCCAGCAGCCCGACAGGGAACTATGGCTACACCTTC
CDR3 protein: CASSPTGNYGYTF
J gene: TRBJ1-2
clone size: medium-sized
D gene: TRBD1
V gene: TRBV11-2

CDR3 DNA: TGTGCCAGCAGCTTAGTGCAGGGATCCTACGAGCAGTACTTC
CDR3 protein: CASSLVQGSYEQYF
J gene: TRBJ2-7
clone size: many
D gene: NA
V gene: TRBV11-2

CDR3 DNA: TGTGCCAGCAGCTCGATCGGGGACCCCCTGTTT
CDR3 protein: CASSSIGDPLF
J gene: TRBJ1-1
clone size: NA
D gene: NA
V gene: TRBV5-6

CDR3 DNA: TGTGCCAGCTCACCGCCTCTCGCTTCATCTGGGGAGCTGTTTTTT
CDR3 protein: CASSPPLASSGELFF
J gene: TRBJ2-2
clone size: NA
D gene: NA
V gene: TRBV18

CDR3 DNA: TGTGCCAGCAGCCCACACATACAGAGCTCTGGAAACACCATATATTTT
CDR3 protein: CASSPHIQSSGNTIYF
J gene: TRBJ1-3
clone size: few
D gene: NA
V gene: TRBV7-2

CDR3 DNA: TGTGCCAGCTCTCCCACGGCGGCAGGGGAAAATGGCTACACCTTC
CDR3 protein: CASSPTAAGENGYTF
J gene: TRBJ1-2
clone size: many
D gene: NA
V gene: TRBV18

CDR3 DNA: TGTGCCAGTAGTTGGGGACAGACTTACGAGCAGTACTTC
CDR3 protein: CASSWGQTYEQYF
J gene: TRBJ2-7
clone size: NA
D gene: TRBD1
V gene: TRBV19

CDR3 DNA: TGTGCCTGGGGGGACAGGGGAGTTTCCTACGAGCAGTACTTC
CDR3 protein: CAWGDRGVSYEQYF
J gene: TRBJ2-7
clone size: NA
D gene: TRBD1
V gene: TRBV30

CDR3 DNA: TGTGCCAGTAGGGCGGGCACCTACAATGAGCAGTTCTTC
CDR3 protein: CASRAGTYNEQFF
J gene: TRBJ2-1
clone size: few
D gene: NA
V gene: TRBV19

CDR3 DNA: TGTGCCAGCAGCTTAGAATCAGGAGAGGCCTACGAGCAGTACTTC
CDR3 protein: CASSLESGEAYEQYF
J gene: TRBJ2-7
clone size: many
D gene: NA
V gene: TRBV7-8

CDR3 DNA: TGTGCCAGCAGCCAAGAGTTGGGGACAGGGGGCCTCCCCTCTTACGAGCAGTACTTC
CDR3 protein: CASSQELGTGGLPSYEQYF
J gene: TRBJ2-7
clone size: few
D gene: TRBD1
V gene: TRBV4-2

CDR3 DNA: TGTGCCAGCAGCTTAGCAGGAGCTGGAAACACCATATATTTT
CDR3 protein: CASSLAGAGNTIYF
J gene: TRBJ1-3
clone size: NA
D gene: NA
V gene: TRBV7-9

CDR3 DNA: TGTGCCAGCAGCTTAAGAGGTGGGGGGAACTATGGCTACACCTTC
CDR3 protein: CASSLRGGGNYGYTF
J gene: TRBJ1-2
clone size: many
D gene: NA
V gene: TRBV11-2

CDR3 DNA: TGCGCCAGCAGCTTGGAGGGACAGGGACAAGAAAAACTGTTTTTT
CDR3 protein: CASSLEGQGQEKLFF
J gene: TRBJ1-4
clone size: NA
D gene: TRBD1
V gene: TRBV5-1

CDR3 DNA: TGTGCCAGCAGCTTATCCCCCCTAGCTATCTACGAGCAGTACTTC
CDR3 protein: CASSLSPLAIYEQYF
J gene: TRBJ2-7
clone size: once
D gene: NA
V gene: TRBV7-6

CDR3 DNA: TGTGCCTGGAGTGGGGGGTTCGAAGAGACCCAGTACTTC
CDR3 protein: CAWSGGFEETQYF
J gene: TRBJ2-5
clone size: many
D gene: NA
V gene: TRBV30

CDR3 DNA: TGTGCCAGCAGCCTCGGGACTAGCCAAAGCACAGATACGCAGTATTTT
CDR3 protein: CASSLGTSQSTDTQYF
J gene: TRBJ2-3
clone size: NA
D gene: TRBD2
V gene: TRBV11-3

CDR3 DNA: TGTGCCAGCAGCTTAACAGGGGCCGGGTCCGGGGAGCTGTTTTTT
CDR3 protein: CASSLTGAGSGELFF
J gene: TRBJ2-2
clone size: NA
D gene: TRBD1
V gene: TRBV7-9

CDR3 DNA: TGTGCCAGCAGCTTGCAGGGGGGTACAGATTCACCCCTCCACTTT
CDR3 protein: CASSLQGGTDSPLHF
J gene: TRBJ1-6
clone size: few
D gene: TRBD1
V gene: TRBV7-2

CDR3 DNA: TGTGCCAGCAGCTTCATTGCAGGGCTGGTCTATGGCTACACCTTC
CDR3 protein: CASSFIAGLVYGYTF
J gene: TRBJ1-2
clone size: NA
D gene: NA
V gene: TRBV7-2

CDR3 DNA: TGCGCCAGCAGTTGGGCTAGCGGCAATGAGCAGTTCTTC
CDR3 protein: CASSWASGNEQFF
J gene: TRBJ2-1
clone size: NA
D gene: TRBD2
V gene: TRBV5-1

CDR3 DNA: TGTGCCAGCTCACAAGGGGCGCTGGGCAATTCACCCCTCCACTTT
CDR3 protein: CASSQGALGNSPLHF
J gene: TRBJ1-6
clone size: NA
D gene: NA
V gene: TRBV18

CDR3 DNA: TGCGCCAGCAGCCAAGATTATAGACGTTGGGGTGCCAATCAGCCCCAGCATTTT
CDR3 protein: CASSQDYRRWGANQPQHF
J gene: TRBJ1-5
clone size: many
D gene: NA
V gene: TRBV4-3

CDR3 DNA: TGTGCCAGTAGTACTACCGGGACAGGGGACGAGCAGTACTTC
CDR3 protein: CASSTTGTGDEQYF
J gene: TRBJ2-7
clone size: NA
D gene: TRBD1
V gene: TRBV19

CDR3 DNA: TGTGCAAGTCGCTCTCCCTCCGGGACAGAATTACCTCCCCAGCATTTT
CDR3 protein: CASRSPSGTELPPQHF
J gene: TRBJ1-5
clone size: NA
D gene: NA
V gene: TRBV12-2

CDR3 DNA: TGTGCCGCCCGGACAGGGGTCAGCAATCAGCCCCAGCATTTT
CDR3 protein: CAARTGVSNQPQHF
J gene: TRBJ1-5
clone size: many
D gene: TRBD1
V gene: TRBV30

CDR3 DNA: TGTGCCAGCATCGCCGGAGTGGGGACTGAAGCTTTCTTT
CDR3 protein: CASIAGVGTEAFF
J gene: TRBJ1-1
clone size: NA
D gene: NA
V gene: TRBV11-2

CDR3 DNA: TGTGCCAGCAGCTTCGGACTCGTCGGTGATGTTTACGAGCAGTACTTC
CDR3 protein: CASSFGLVGDVYEQYF
J gene: TRBJ2-7
clone size: NA
D gene: NA
V gene: TRBV14

CDR3 DNA: TGTGCCAGCAGCCAAGGGGGCTATGGCTACACCTTC
CDR3 protein: CASSQGGYGYTF
J gene: TRBJ1-2
clone size: few
D gene: NA
V gene: TRBV11-1

CDR3 DNA: TGTGCCTGGAGTGTACTAGCGGAGCACACAGATACGCAGTATTTT
CDR3 protein: CAWSVLAEHTDTQYF
J gene: TRBJ2-3
clone size: NA
D gene: TRBD2
V gene: TRBV30

CDR3 DNA: TGTGCCAGCAGCATCGGACAGGGGGCAAGTAGGTACGAGCAGTACTTC
CDR3 protein: CASSIGQGASRYEQYF
J gene: TRBJ2-7
clone size: many
D gene: TRBD1
V gene: TRBV5-6

CDR3 DNA: TGTGCCAGCAGCTTGGAATCGGCCGGATACAATGAGCAGTTCTTC
CDR3 protein: CASSLESAGYNEQFF
J gene: TRBJ2-1
clone size: many
D gene: NA
V gene: TRBV5-4

CDR3 DNA: TGTGCCAGCAGACCCGGGAGCTCTGGAAACACCATATATTTT
CDR3 protein: CASRPGSSGNTIYF
J gene: TRBJ1-3
clone size: few
D gene: NA
V gene: TRBV5-6

CDR3 DNA: TGTGCCAGCAGCCCCTCCATAGCGGGGTCCTACGAGCAGTACTTC
CDR3 protein: CASSPSIAGSYEQYF
J gene: TRBJ2-7
clone size: NA
D gene: TRBD2
V gene: TRBV9

CDR3 DNA: TGCGCCAGCAGCCAAGATCTGGCGGGAGAGACCCAGTACTTC
CDR3 protein: CASSQDLAGETQYF
J gene: TRBJ2-5
clone size: many
D gene: NA
V gene: TRBV4-1

CDR3 DNA: TGTGCCAGCTCGTATCCAGGGGGGGGTCAGCCCCAGCATTTT
CDR3 protein: CASSYPGGGQPQHF
J gene: TRBJ1-5
clone size: NA
D gene: TRBD1
V gene: TRBV28

CDR3 DNA: TGTGCCAGCAGCTTATCCCCCGTGAGTAGGACTGAGCAGTTCTTC
CDR3 protein: CASSLSPVSRTEQFF
J gene: TRBJ2-1
clone size: NA
D gene: NA
V gene: TRBV7-3

CDR3 DNA: TGTGCCAGCCCACCCCGGGACAACTCAGGGGAGCAGTACTTC
CDR3 protein: CASPPRDNSGEQYF
J gene: TRBJ2-7
clone size: many
D gene: NA
V gene: TRBV18

CDR3 DNA: TGTGCCAGCAGCTTACGAGGGGGCAAGGGCACCGGGGAGCTGTTTTTT
CDR3 protein: CASSLRGGKGTGELFF
J gene: TRBJ2-2
clone size: few
D gene: TRBD1
V gene: TRBV7-3

CDR3 DNA: TGTGCCAGCAGCGCGGGGGTCCAAGAGACCCAGTACTTC
CDR3 protein: CASSAGVQETQYF
J gene: TRBJ2-5
clone size: NA
D gene: TRBD2
V gene: TRBV5-4

CDR3 DNA: TGCGCCAGCAGCTTGGCCCCTAGCGGGAGCTCCTACGAGCAGTACTTC
CDR3 protein: CASSLAPSGSSYEQYF
J gene: TRBJ2-7
clone size: NA
D gene: TRBD2
V gene: TRBV5-1

CDR3 DNA: TGTGCCAGCAGTTCCCGGGACAGGAAAAATCAGTACTTC
CDR3 protein: CASSSRDRKNQYF
J gene: TRBJ2-4
clone size: once
D gene: TRBD1
V gene: TRBV28

CDR3 DNA: TGTGCCAGCAGCGGACAAAATGAAAAACTGTTTTTT
CDR3 protein: CASSGQNEKLFF
J gene: TRBJ1-4
clone size: NA
D gene: NA
V gene: TRBV9

CDR3 DNA: TGTGCCAGCAGCGTAAGGCCCGATACGGCAACCTACGAGCAGTACTTC
CDR3 protein: CASSVRPDTATYEQYF
J gene: TRBJ2-7
clone size: many
D gene: NA
V gene: TRBV9

CDR3 DNA: TGTGCCAGCAGAGATACGACAGGGACGATCACAGATACGCAGTATTTT
CDR3 protein: CASRDTTGTITDTQYF
J gene: TRBJ2-3
clone size: many
D gene: TRBD1
V gene: TRBV28

CDR3 DNA: TGTGCCAGCAGCCAACCGCAGGGGGCCGGTACTGAAGCTTTCTTT
CDR3 protein: CASSQPQGAGTEAFF
J gene: TRBJ1-1
clone size: once
D gene: TRBD1
V gene: TRBV4-2

CDR3 DNA: TGCGCCAGCAGCCAAGAGGCGGAAGCACTACAGCAGTTCTTC
CDR3 protein: CASSQEAEALQQFF
J gene: TRBJ2-1
clone size: few
D gene: NA
V gene: TRBV4-3